The 21 T cell receptor beta chains presented below share a single source sample, sequenced in a study of T cell repertoires in cytomegalovirus infection. TCRdb processed the reads anew with MiXCR; each CDR3 protein has one entry. The table lists around 740,000 distinct CDR3 sequences, about 40% of them singletons. Sequencing was done on a sample of PBMCs. The receptors stem from a human donor in good health (CMV status not recorded). Some clones in this sample may be carry-over from other donors' samples.

The V and J genes are TRBV19 and TRBJ2-2, with 10 bases fitting TRBD2. There are 17 residues in the CDR3. J was trimmed by 3 bases and V by 6 bases; bases with no gene match: 10. Germline V gene lookup returns CDR1 LNHDA and CDR2 SQIVND (reference sequence). The CDR3: CASRGLAGVSHTGELFF. DNA of the CDR3: TGTGCCAGTAGGGGTCTAGCGGGAGTGTCGCACACCGGGGAGCTGTTTTTT. The complete variable domain, with remaining parts taken from reference TRBV19 and TRBJ2-2, reads DGGITQSPKYLFRKEGQNVTLSCEQNLNHDAMYWYRQDPGQGLRLIYYSQIVNDFQKGDIAEGYSVSREKKESFPLTVTSAQKNPTAFYLCASRGLAGVSHTGELFFGEGSRLTVL.

As regards this clonotype: The junction shows a germline mismatch at one end, possibly a read error. The V gene is TRBV7-2, the J gene TRBJ1-1; the D gene is possibly TRBD1 (5 bases). The CDR3 runs to 13 residues. CDR1 is SGHTA and CDR2 is FQGNSA in the germline V gene. The CDR3 DNA reads TGTGCAAGCAGCTTAGCCCAGGGCGGTGAATCTTGCTTT. Translating gives CASSLAQGGESCF.

The V call is TRBV2, the J call TRBJ2-4; TRBD2 matches 10 bases. The CDR3 totals 16 residues. Trimming cost V 4 bases and J 6 bases; bases outside gene matches: 9. The germline CDR1 and CDR2 sequences are SNHLY and FYNNEI. The CDR3 DNA reads as TGTGCCAGCAGTGTGGAGCGGGGGGGCGTTGGAAACATTCAGTACTTC. This gives the protein CASSVERGGVGNIQYF.

The chain is built from TRBV6-5 and TRBJ2-1; 7 bases are a match to TRBD2. Germline V gene data show CDR1 as MNHEY and CDR2 as SVGAGI. J was trimmed by 3 bases and V by 4 bases; bases with no gene match: 12. This CDR3 has 17 residues. This CDR3 is CASSSSFSGLFYNEQFF. The CDR3 coding sequence is TGTGCCAGCAGTTCCTCCTTTAGCGGGCTCTTCTACAATGAGCAGTTCTTC.

V is TRBV10-2 and J is TRBJ1-5, with 7 bases identical to TRBD1. This CDR3 contains 18 residues. CDR1 is WSHSY, CDR2 SAAADI, per germline. Trimming cost V 8 bases and J 2 bases; bases outside gene matches: 18. The CDR3 loop reads CASSRKGGARVGNQPQHF. The CDR3, as DNA: TGCGCCAGCTCTCGCAAAGGGGGCGCTAGGGTAGGCAATCAGCCCCAGCATTTT.

The chain carries TRBV12-3 or TRBV12-4 and TRBJ2-2, with D unresolved. The V end lost 5 bases, the J end lost 6 bases, and 10 bases lay between the germline ends. The CDR3 has 13 residues. The CDR3 spells CASSPHTAGELFF. Written as DNA, the CDR3 is TGTGCCAGCAGTCCACACACGGCCGGGGAGCTGTTTTTT.

The chain recombines TRBV20-1 with TRBJ2-5; D gene ambiguous. CDR3 length: 14 residues. CDR1 and CDR2 from the germline V gene are DFQATT and SNEGSKA (reference sequence). V was pared by 3 bases and J by 5 bases, with 16 bases between. The CDR3 here is CSASSDRSYETQYF. In DNA form, the CDR3 reads TGCAGTGCTAGCAGTGACCGGAGCTACGAGACCCAGTACTTC.

The chain couples TRBV19 to TRBJ1-1; no firm D call. With 4 bases removed from V and 3 bases from J, the gap between germline ends came to 9 bases. CDR1 is LNHDA and CDR2 is SQIVND in the germline V gene (reference sequence). The CDR3 has 13 amino acids. The CDR3 DNA follows: TGTGCCAGTAGTAAGGAAAGAGACACTGAAGCTTTCTTT. Translation gives CASSKERDTEAFF.

This clonotype was detected many times. The rearrangement uses TRBV6-1 and TRBJ2-1, with 7 bases identical to TRBD1. Germline V gene lookup returns CDR1 MNHNS and CDR2 SASEGT. The CDR3 runs to 14 residues. Trimming removed 6 bases from V and 1 base from J; junction bases left unmatched: 3. The CDR3 bases are TGTGCCAGCAGGGACAGGTTATCCTACAATGAGCAGTTCTTC. It codes for CASRDRLSYNEQFF.

On this clonotype: In this CDR3 the conserved last residue, phenylalanine or tryptophan, is missing, so a read error is likely. This chain connects TRBV5-6 to TRBJ2-1, with 7 bases matching TRBD2. With V trimmed by 6 bases and J by 1 base, 4 bases remained unmatched. The length of the CDR3 is 14 residues. From germline, CDR1 is SGHDT and CDR2 YYEEEE. CDR3 nucleotide sequence: TGTGCCAGCATCCTGGGGGGGTCCTACAATGAGCAGTTCGTC. Translated, it gives CASILGGSYNEQFV.

The chain combines TRBV28 with TRBJ2-1, with 10 nucleotides matching TRBD2. Trimming took 9 bases from V and 8 from J; bases not matched to a gene: 16. This CDR3 comprises 16 residues. Germline lookup yields CDR1 MDHEN and CDR2 SYDVKM. CDR3 nucleotide sequence: TGTGCCAGTCACGCCCTAGGTAGCGGGAGGTTGCATGAGCAGTTCTTC. Protein product: CASHALGSGRLHEQFF.

The chain recombines TRBV20-1 with TRBJ2-5; D is unresolved. The germline gives CDR1 DFQATT, CDR2 SNEGSKA (reference sequence). Trimming left V 6 bases short and J 3 bases short, with 20 bases between. This CDR3 is 15 amino acids long. CDR3 in amino acids: CSAGYAYNTEETQYF. CDR3 coding DNA: TGCAGTGCGGGATACGCCTATAATACCGAAGAGACCCAGTACTTC.

This clonotype was detected a few times. V is TRBV5-1 and J is TRBJ2-7; perhaps TRBD1 as D (6 bases). V was shortened by 0 bases and J by 2 bases, with 15 bases between the two germline ends. The CDR3 length is 16 residues. Germline V gene data show CDR1 as SGHRS and CDR2 as YFSETQ. The CDR3 coding sequence is TGCGCCAGCAGCTTGGACCGGGACATACTAACCTACGAGCAGTACTTC. It encodes CASSLDRDILTYEQYF.

The chain employs TRBV28 and TRBJ1-2; D not certain. This CDR3 region has 14 residues. Germline loops: CDR1 MDHEN, CDR2 SYDVKM. V lost 2 bases and J 4 bases, leaving 11 bases between the germline ends. The CDR3 DNA sequence: TGTGCCAGCAGTTTAGTTTCGAGAGGCTATGGCTACACCTTC. This encodes CASSLVSRGYGYTF.

This clonotype was observed a few times. The chain is built from TRBV11-3 and TRBJ2-3; 10 nucleotides line up with TRBD1. Germline assignment: CDR1 SGHNT and CDR2 YENEEA. The V gene end was trimmed by 0 bases and the J gene end by 5 bases; junction bases not matched to a gene: 8. The CDR3 length is 17 residues. CDR3 nucleotide sequence: TGTGCCAGCAGCTTAGATCCGACAGGGGGCCTTCGAGATACGCAGTATTTT. Its translation is CASSLDPTGGLRDTQYF.

The V and J genes are TRBV7-9 and TRBJ1-1, with a tentative D call TRBD1 (5 bases). The CDR3 runs to 14 residues. CDR1 is SEHNR and CDR2 is FQNEAQ in the germline V gene (reference sequence). Trimming took off 1 base at V and 4 bases at J, with 10 bases between the two ends. This chain's CDR3 is CASSLVGGSTEAFF. The CDR3 DNA reads as TGTGCCAGCAGCTTAGTGGGGGGATCCACTGAAGCTTTCTTT.

The chain carries TRBV5-6 and TRBJ2-5; D possibly corresponds to TRBD2 (6 bases). This CDR3 comprises 16 residues. Per germline, CDR1 SGHDT and CDR2 YYEEEE. Trimming took 0 bases from V and 2 from J, leaving 14 bases between them. The CDR3 here is CASSLVHAGPQETQYF. CDR3 bases: TGTGCCAGCAGCTTGGTTCACGCGGGACCTCAAGAGACCCAGTACTTC. The full variable domain, rest sourced from reference TRBV5-6 and TRBJ2-5, is DAGVTQSPTHLIKTRGQQVTLRCSPKSGHDTVSWYQQALGQGPQFIFQYYEEEERQRGNFPDRFSGHQFPNYSSELNVNALLLGDSALYLCASSLVHAGPQETQYFGPGTRLLVL.

Written as DNA, the CDR3 is TGTGCCAGCAGCGTAGCCCAGGGATCGAACTATGGCTACACCTTC. This translates into CASSVAQGSNYGYTF. The genes are TRBV9 and TRBJ1-2; possibly TRBD1 for D (5 bases). V dropped 0 bases and J dropped 2 bases, with 11 bases sitting between them. Germline V gene data show CDR1 as SGDLS and CDR2 as YYNGEE. The CDR3 totals 15 residues.

The rearrangement uses TRBV5-4 and TRBJ2-7, with 8 bases that match TRBD2. The junction had 6 bases not matched to a gene; V was cut back by 4 bases and J by 3 bases. CDR1 is SGHNT and CDR2 is YYREEE in the germline V gene (reference sequence). The CDR3 runs to 14 residues. The CDR3 sequence is CASSVLAGNYEQYF. CDR3 sequence (DNA): TGTGCCAGCAGCGTATTAGCGGGAAACTACGAGCAGTACTTC.

The genes are TRBV19 and TRBJ1-5, with D perhaps TRBD1 (6 bases). V was clipped by 5 bases and J by 4 bases, with 21 bases between them. The germline CDR1 and CDR2 sequences are LNHDA and SQIVND (reference sequence). This CDR3 comprises 17 residues. Here the CDR3 reads CASSLEGGRVSNQPQHF. For the CDR3, the DNA is TGTGCCAGTAGTCTCGAAGGGGGGAGGGTCAGTAATCAGCCCCAGCATTTT.

This clonotype was counted a few times. V usage is TRBV14 and J usage is TRBJ2-6, with TRBD1 matching over 8 bases. The CDR3 runs 17 residues. CDR1 and CDR2 from the germline V gene are SGHDN and FVKESK. V gave up 4 bases and J gave up 3 bases; unmatched junction bases: 8. CDR3 bases: TGTGCCAGCAGCCCCAGGACAGGGAGGTATGGGGCCAACGTCCTGACTTTC. This gives the protein CASSPRTGRYGANVLTF.